The T cell receptor (beta chain) under discussion was sequenced for a study of T cells in Graves' hyperthyroidism and ophthalmopathy. General study points: Most clonotypes expanded in the thyroid (above 0.001) were also present in blood.

Researchers amplified the TCR beta CDR3 regions from RNA transcripts. TCR CDR3 underwent first-round RT-PCR with the HTBI primer set. TCRdb independently ran MiXCR on the multiplex PCR reads; one entry per CDR3 protein. This table holds approximately 430,000 distinct CDR3 sequences, over 12% found once. V was clipped by 4 bases and J by 7 bases; unmatched bases: 8. The CDR3 extends over 14 amino acids. CDR1 is SGHRS, CDR2 YFSETQ, per germline. Diagnosis relied on clinical symptoms, serum thyroxine and TRAb, thyroid ultrasound and orbital computed tomography. Using roughly 9.4 ml of fresh peripheral blood, PBMCs were prepared. Concerning this clonotype itself: As yet, its antigen is unknown.

The TCR comes from a young man with Graves' ophthalmopathy. The chain links TRBV5-1 to TRBJ2-4; 7 positions match TRBD2. Sequencing used blood. The CDR3 nucleotides read TGCGCCAGCAGCCCAGGACTAGGAGATAACATTCAGTACTTC. Its protein product is CASSPGLGDNIQYF.